A selection of T cell receptor beta chains follows, all from one sample in a study of patients and donors after allogeneic stem cell transplantation. MiXCR, run by TCRdb on the RT-PCR reads, gives a single entry per CDR3 protein. The sample has over 350,000 distinct CDR3 sequences, roughly 17% seen once. Sequencing was done on a sample of blood, either unsorted or a sorted T cell fraction (not recorded which). These receptors were taken from a human donor who was either an allogeneic HSCT recipient or a stem cell or donor lymphocyte infusion donor (not recorded which). It is not recorded whose cells these are; they may come from a transplant donor. The CDR3 runs from the conserved cysteine through the conserved F or W. The D gene is left open where the match is weak. The listing skips clone size in some rows; elsewhere it reads once, few, many or a size class.

NA	TRBV3-1	few	TRBJ2-3	TGTGCCTCCGGGGACTCCATCACAGATACGCAGTATTTT	CASGDSITDTQYF
NA	TRBV7-3	NA	TRBJ2-5	TGTGCCAGCAGCTTAACGACGGGGCTCCAAGAGACCCAGTACTTC	CASSLTTGLQETQYF
NA	TRBV5-1	few	TRBJ2-1	TGCGCCAGCAGCCCCGAGGGGGTTACCGACAATGAGCAGTTCTTC	CASSPEGVTDNEQFF
TRBD1	TRBV7-2	few	TRBJ2-2	TGTGCCAGCAGCCCCCGACAGGGGGTATCCGGGGAGCTGTTTTTT	CASSPRQGVSGELFF
NA	TRBV20-1	few	TRBJ2-7	TGCAGTGGGGTGGTAGGGACCGCGCCCTACGAGCAGTACTTC	CSGVVGTAPYEQYF
NA	TRBV20-1	few	TRBJ2-5	TGCAGTGCTCCACCGGGGCGCCAAGAGACCCAGTACTTC	CSAPPGRQETQYF
TRBD2	TRBV7-2	many	TRBJ2-2	TGTGCCAGCAGCTCGGGACTAGCGGGCAACCGAGGGGAGCTGTTTTTT	CASSSGLAGNRGELFF
TRBD1	TRBV12-3/TRBV12-4	few	TRBJ1-5	TGTGCCAGCAGCGGTGGGACAGGTATAACGGACAATCAGCCCCAGCATTTT	CASSGGTGITDNQPQHF
NA	TRBV2	NA	TRBJ1-1	TGTGCCATCCGTTGGAACACTGAAGCTTTCTTT	CAIRWNTEAFF
TRBD2	TRBV18	few	TRBJ2-3	TGTGCCAGCTCACCCCAGGTAGTAGCGGGAGTCCCAGATACGCAGTATTTT	CASSPQVVAGVPDTQYF
NA	TRBV7-6	few	TRBJ2-1	TGTGCCAGCAGCTTAGCGCGCCTAGGCAATAATGAGCAGTTCTTC	CASSLARLGNNEQFF
TRBD1	TRBV7-9	NA	TRBJ2-7	TGTGCCAGCAGCGGCACGGGACAGGGCTACGAGCAGTACTTC	CASSGTGQGYEQYF
TRBD2	TRBV12-3/TRBV12-4	many	TRBJ2-5	TGTGCCAGCAGGCTAGCGGGGAAACAAGAGACCCAGTACTTC	CASRLAGKQETQYF
TRBD1	TRBV4-1	few	TRBJ2-2	TGCGCCAGCAGCCATGGGACAGGGGTCACCGGGGAGCTGTTTTTT	CASSHGTGVTGELFF
NA	TRBV5-1	NA	TRBJ1-2	TGCGCCAGCAGCTTGGCCCTACTTGGGGCGTCCAGAAATGGATATGGCTACACCTTC	CASSLALLGASRNGYGYTF
TRBD2	TRBV28	NA	TRBJ2-1	TGTGCCAGCAGTTCCTCCATGGGACTAGCGGGAGGTATTTCCTACAATGAGCAGTTCTTC	CASSSSMGLAGGISYNEQFF
NA	TRBV5-5	NA	TRBJ2-5	TGTGCCAGCAGCTTCGGGGCCCCCAGGAGCCAGTACTTC	CASSFGAPRSQYF
NA	TRBV7-8	NA	TRBJ1-5	TGTGCCAGCAGCCAAATATCAGGGCATAGCAATCAGCCCCAGCATTTT	CASSQISGHSNQPQHF
TRBD2	TRBV4-2	NA	TRBJ2-2	TGTGCCAGCAGCCCCGGCGGGACTAGCGGCACCGGGGAGCTGTTTTTT	CASSPGGTSGTGELFF
NA	TRBV5-1	NA	TRBJ1-6	TGCGCCAGCAGCTTGGAAGGGGAATCACCCCTCCACTTT	CASSLEGESPLHF
NA	TRBV7-2	NA	TRBJ2-5	TGTGCCAGCAGCTTAAGAGCCGCAGAGACCCAGTACTTC	CASSLRAAETQYF
NA	TRBV7-9	few	TRBJ2-3	TGTGCCAGCAGCCTAGAACTGATATCAGATACGCAGTATTTT	CASSLELISDTQYF
TRBD2	TRBV19	few	TRBJ2-5	TGTGCCAGTAGGACCAGCGGGAGTGGGGAGACCCAGTACTTC	CASRTSGSGETQYF
TRBD2	TRBV6-1	NA	TRBJ2-7	TGTGCCAGCGCTAAGGGCGGGAGGCCCTACGAGCAGTACTTC	CASAKGGRPYEQYF
NA	TRBV18	NA	TRBJ2-1	TGTGCCAGCTCACGTCGCTTGGGGGATTACAATGAGCAGTTCTTC	CASSRRLGDYNEQFF
NA	TRBV15	few	TRBJ2-7	TGTGCCACCAGCAGAGATATGGCACCCCCAGCGTACTTC	CATSRDMAPPAYF
NA	TRBV9	NA	TRBJ2-7	TGTGCCAGCAGTGGTGGGCCGAGCTCCTACGAGCAGTACTTC	CASSGGPSSYEQYF
TRBD1	TRBV7-2	NA	TRBJ1-1	TGTGCCAGCAGCCCCTACAGGGGGCAAAGGGGGAACACTGAAGCTTTCTTT	CASSPYRGQRGNTEAFF
NA	TRBV27	few	TRBJ1-2	TGTGCCAGCAGTTTATCGATGGGGGGGCCGGGTGGCTACACCTTC	CASSLSMGGPGGYTF
NA	TRBV7-8	few	TRBJ1-4	TGTGCCAGCAGCTTTATGAGACTCCTGGGAGCTAATGAAAAACTGTTTTTT	CASSFMRLLGANEKLFF
NA	TRBV24-1	NA	TRBJ2-1	TGTGCCACCAGTGGGAACCTTGGCGATGAGCAGTTCTTC	CATSGNLGDEQFF
TRBD1	TRBV6-5	NA	TRBJ2-3	TGTGCCAGCAGTTACAACAGGGGGCTGACAGATACGCAGTATTTT	CASSYNRGLTDTQYF
NA	TRBV3-1	NA	TRBJ2-3	TGTGCCAGCAGCCAAAACGGAGCCACAGATACGCAGTATTTT	CASSQNGATDTQYF
NA	TRBV4-1	few	TRBJ1-2	TGCGCCAGCAGCCAAGATTTGAACTATGGCTACACCTTC	CASSQDLNYGYTF
NA	TRBV20-1	many	TRBJ1-5	TGCAGTGCACCGCCGGGAGGGGGTGACAATCAGCCCCAGCATTTT	CSAPPGGGDNQPQHF
TRBD2	TRBV7-2	NA	TRBJ2-2	TGTGCCAGCAGTCCTATGACTAGCGGGACCGGGGAGCTGTTTTTT	CASSPMTSGTGELFF
TRBD1	TRBV25-1	NA	TRBJ1-2	TGTGCCAGCAGCGCAACAGGGGTCTATGGCTACACCTTC	CASSATGVYGYTF
TRBD1	TRBV7-9	few	TRBJ2-7	TGTGCCAGCAGCTCCCAGGGACAGCTTCGGGACTACGAGCAGTACTTC	CASSSQGQLRDYEQYF
TRBD1	TRBV5-1	NA	TRBJ2-3	TGCGCCAGCAGCTTGGCCGATCCGGGACAGTATACGCAGTATTTT	CASSLADPGQYTQYF
TRBD1	TRBV20-1	few	TRBJ2-7	TGCAGTGCTGGGACAGGAAGGGCCTACGAGCAGTACTTC	CSAGTGRAYEQYF
TRBD1	TRBV6-2/TRBV6-3	few	TRBJ2-5	TGTGCCAGAGGATACAGGGGCCTTAAACAAGAGACCCAGTACTTC	CARGYRGLKQETQYF
NA	TRBV7-9	few	TRBJ1-1	TGTGCCAGCAGCTTCCCCCGGGGGCACACTGAAGCTTTCTTT	CASSFPRGHTEAFF
NA	TRBV7-2	few	TRBJ1-5	TGTGCCAGCAGCTTAATGGGGGTCCCCCAGCATTTT	CASSLMGVPQHF
NA	TRBV5-6	NA	TRBJ1-1	TGTGCCAGCAGCCGACCGGACAGAACGAACACTGAAGCTTTCTTT	CASSRPDRTNTEAFF
NA	TRBV7-6	few	TRBJ1-2	TGTGCCAGCAGCACCGGGGGGGGCGTAGGCTACACCTTC	CASSTGGGVGYTF
NA	TRBV30	NA	TRBJ1-1	TGTGCCTGGAGTGTAGATAGGTTGGCTGAAGCTTTCTTT	CAWSVDRLAEAFF
TRBD1	TRBV2	NA	TRBJ1-6	TGTGCCAGCAGTAAGACAGGGGACTATAATTCACCCCTCCACTTT	CASSKTGDYNSPLHF
NA	TRBV20-1	NA	TRBJ2-7	TGCAGTGCTAGAGATCCAAATAGGGTCTACGAGCAGTACTTC	CSARDPNRVYEQYF
TRBD2	TRBV5-1	many	TRBJ2-1	TGCGCCAGCAGCTTCACACTAGCGGGGGGTTCCAATGAGCAGTTCTTC	CASSFTLAGGSNEQFF
NA	TRBV6-2/TRBV6-3	NA	TRBJ1-1	TGTGCCAGCAGTTACGTTTCGGCGGGAATCACTGAAGCTTTCTTT	CASSYVSAGITEAFF
TRBD1	TRBV5-6	NA	TRBJ1-2	TGTGCCAGCAGTTGGGGGTCCGGGACAGGGGGCGGCTACACCTTC	CASSWGSGTGGGYTF
NA	TRBV7-9	NA	TRBJ1-1	TGTGTCAGCAGCTTAGGGGCGGCGAACACTGAAGCTTTCTTT	CVSSLGAANTEAFF
NA	TRBV12-3/TRBV12-4	NA	TRBJ1-5	TGTGCCAGCACGTGGGGGTTGAGCAATCAGCCCCAGCATTTT	CASTWGLSNQPQHF
NA	TRBV20-1	NA	TRBJ2-4	TGCAGTGCTAGAGAATATGCCTTAGCCAAAAACATTCAGTACTTC	CSAREYALAKNIQYF
NA	TRBV12-3/TRBV12-4	few	TRBJ2-5	TGTGCCAGCAGCTCGGAGGGTGGGGAGACCCAGTACTTC	CASSSEGGETQYF
NA	TRBV5-1	few	TRBJ1-3	TGCGCCAGCAGCTCAGAGACAGGCCACTCTGGAAACACCATATATTTT	CASSSETGHSGNTIYF
TRBD1	TRBV6-1	many	TRBJ1-6	TGTGCCACCAGACAGGGGGCGGTTTCACCCCTCCACTTT	CATRQGAVSPLHF
NA	TRBV7-9	NA	TRBJ1-3	TGTGCCAGCAGCTTATTGGCGGCCTCTGGAAACACCATATATTTT	CASSLLAASGNTIYF
NA	TRBV15	few	TRBJ1-2	TGTGCCACCAGCAGAGACCCACTGGGAGGTGGGGGCTACACCTTC	CATSRDPLGGGGYTF